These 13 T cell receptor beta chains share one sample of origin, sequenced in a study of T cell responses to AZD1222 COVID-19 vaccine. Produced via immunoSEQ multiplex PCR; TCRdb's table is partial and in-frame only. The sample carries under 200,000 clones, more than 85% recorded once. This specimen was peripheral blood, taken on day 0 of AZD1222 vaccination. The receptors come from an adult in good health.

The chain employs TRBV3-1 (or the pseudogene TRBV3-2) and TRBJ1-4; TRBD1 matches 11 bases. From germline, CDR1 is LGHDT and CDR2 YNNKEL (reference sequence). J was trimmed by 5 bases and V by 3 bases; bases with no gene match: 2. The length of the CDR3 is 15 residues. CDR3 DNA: TGTGCCAGCAGCCAGGACAGGGGGCGGAATGAAAAACTGTTTTTT. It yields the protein CASSQDRGRNEKLFF.

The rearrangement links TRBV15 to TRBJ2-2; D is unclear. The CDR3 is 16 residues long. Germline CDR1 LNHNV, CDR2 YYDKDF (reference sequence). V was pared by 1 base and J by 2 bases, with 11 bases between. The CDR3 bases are TGTGCCACCAGCAGAGGATTTGGGGTTAACACCGGGGAGCTGTTTTTT. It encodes CATSRGFGVNTGELFF. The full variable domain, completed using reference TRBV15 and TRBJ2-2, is DAMVIQNPRYQVTQFGKPVTLSCSQTLNHNVMYWYQQKSSQAPKLLFHYYDKDFNNEADTPDNFQSRRPNTSFCFLDIRSPGLGDTAMYLCATSRGFGVNTGELFFGEGSRLTVL.

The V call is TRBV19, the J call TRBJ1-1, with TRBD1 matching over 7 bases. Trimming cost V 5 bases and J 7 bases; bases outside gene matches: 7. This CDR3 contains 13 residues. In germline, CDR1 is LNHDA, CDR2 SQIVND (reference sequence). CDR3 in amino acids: CASSPRDRDEAFF. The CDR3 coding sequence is TGTGCCAGTAGTCCGAGGGACAGAGATGAAGCTTTCTTT.

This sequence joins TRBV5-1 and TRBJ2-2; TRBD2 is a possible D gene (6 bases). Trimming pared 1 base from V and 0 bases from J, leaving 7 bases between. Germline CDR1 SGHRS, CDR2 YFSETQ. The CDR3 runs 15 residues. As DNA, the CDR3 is TGCGCCAGCAGCTTGATAGCGGCGAACACCGGGGAGCTGTTTTTT. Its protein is CASSLIAANTGELFF.

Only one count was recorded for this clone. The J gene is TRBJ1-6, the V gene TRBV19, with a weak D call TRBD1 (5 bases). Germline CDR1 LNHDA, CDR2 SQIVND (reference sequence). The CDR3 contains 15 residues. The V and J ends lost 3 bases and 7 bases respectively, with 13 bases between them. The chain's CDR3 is CASSILGTGNSPLHF. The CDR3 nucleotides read TGTGCCAGTAGTATCTTGGGGACTGGCAATTCACCCCTCCACTTT.

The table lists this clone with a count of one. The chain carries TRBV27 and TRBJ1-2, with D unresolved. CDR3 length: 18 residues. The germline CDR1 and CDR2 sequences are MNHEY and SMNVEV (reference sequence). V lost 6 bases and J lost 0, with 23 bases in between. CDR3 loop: CASRQRPNPLGSNYGYTF. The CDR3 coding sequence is TGTGCCAGCAGGCAAAGGCCCAATCCTCTGGGGTCTAACTATGGCTACACCTTC.

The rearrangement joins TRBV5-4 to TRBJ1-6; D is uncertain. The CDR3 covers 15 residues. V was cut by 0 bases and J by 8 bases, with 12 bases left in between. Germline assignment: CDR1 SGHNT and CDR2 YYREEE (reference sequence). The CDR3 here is CASSLGPGLDSPLHF. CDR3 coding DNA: TGTGCCAGCAGCTTGGGGCCGGGTTTGGATTCACCCCTCCACTTT.

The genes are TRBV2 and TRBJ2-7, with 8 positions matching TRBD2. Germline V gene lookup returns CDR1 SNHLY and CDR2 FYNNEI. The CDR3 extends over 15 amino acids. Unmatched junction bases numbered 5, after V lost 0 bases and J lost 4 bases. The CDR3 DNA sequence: TGTGCCAGCAGTGAAGCCCCGGGAGGGTTATACGAGCAGTACTTC. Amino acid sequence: CASSEAPGGLYEQYF.

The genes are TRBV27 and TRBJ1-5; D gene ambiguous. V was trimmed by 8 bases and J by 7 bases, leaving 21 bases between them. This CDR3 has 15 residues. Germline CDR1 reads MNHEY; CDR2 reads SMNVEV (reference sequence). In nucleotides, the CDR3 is TGTGCCAGCGGTCCTACGGACGCTACCGAACAGCCCCAGCATTTT. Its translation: CASGPTDATEQPQHF.

DNA of the CDR3: TGCGCCAGCAGCCAACAAGAGGGACAAAACTATGGCTACACCTTC. Amino acid sequence: CASSQQEGQNYGYTF. The chain couples TRBV4-1 to TRBJ1-2, with a weak D call TRBD1 (6 bases). Trimming removed 2 bases at V and 2 bases at J, with 12 bases between. The V gene's germline CDR1 is MGHRA and CDR2 YSYEKL. The CDR3 consists of 15 residues.

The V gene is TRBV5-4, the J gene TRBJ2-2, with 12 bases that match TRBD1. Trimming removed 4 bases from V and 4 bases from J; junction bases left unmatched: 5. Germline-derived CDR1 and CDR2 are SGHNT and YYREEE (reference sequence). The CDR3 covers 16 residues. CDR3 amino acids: CASSKGQGAGTGELFF. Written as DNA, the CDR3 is TGTGCCAGCAGCAAGGGACAGGGGGCGGGCACCGGGGAGCTGTTTTTT.

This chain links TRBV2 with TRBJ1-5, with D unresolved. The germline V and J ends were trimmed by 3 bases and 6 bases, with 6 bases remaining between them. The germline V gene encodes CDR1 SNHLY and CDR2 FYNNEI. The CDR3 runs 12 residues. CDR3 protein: CASSDLSQPQHF. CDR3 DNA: TGTGCCAGCAGTGATTTAAGTCAGCCCCAGCATTTT.

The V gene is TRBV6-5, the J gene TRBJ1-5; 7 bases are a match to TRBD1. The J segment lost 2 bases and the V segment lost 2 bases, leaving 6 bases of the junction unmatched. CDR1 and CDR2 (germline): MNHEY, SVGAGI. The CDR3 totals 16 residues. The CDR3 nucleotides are TGTGCCAGCAGTTACCGGCAGGGGGGCGGCAATCAGCCCCAGCATTTT. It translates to CASSYRQGGGNQPQHF.